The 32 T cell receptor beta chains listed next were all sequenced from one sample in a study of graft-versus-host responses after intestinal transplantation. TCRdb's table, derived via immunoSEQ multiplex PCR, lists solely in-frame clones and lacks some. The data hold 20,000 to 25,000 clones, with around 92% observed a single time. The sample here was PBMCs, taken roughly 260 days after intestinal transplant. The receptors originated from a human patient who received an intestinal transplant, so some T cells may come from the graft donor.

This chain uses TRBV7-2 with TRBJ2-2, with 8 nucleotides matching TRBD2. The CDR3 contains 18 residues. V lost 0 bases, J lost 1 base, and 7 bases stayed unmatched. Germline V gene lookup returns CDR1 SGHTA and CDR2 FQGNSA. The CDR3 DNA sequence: TGTGCCAGCAGCTTAGCCGGATCCGGGAGGGGGAACACCGGGGAGCTGTTTTTT. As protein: CASSLAGSGRGNTGELFF.

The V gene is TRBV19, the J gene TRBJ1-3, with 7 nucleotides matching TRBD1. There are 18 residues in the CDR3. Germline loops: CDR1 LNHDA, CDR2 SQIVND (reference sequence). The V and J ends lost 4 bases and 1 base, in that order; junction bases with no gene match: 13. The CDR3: CASSTSPTGRLSGNTIYF. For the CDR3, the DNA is TGTGCCAGTAGTACCAGTCCGACAGGGAGATTGTCTGGAAACACCATATATTTT.

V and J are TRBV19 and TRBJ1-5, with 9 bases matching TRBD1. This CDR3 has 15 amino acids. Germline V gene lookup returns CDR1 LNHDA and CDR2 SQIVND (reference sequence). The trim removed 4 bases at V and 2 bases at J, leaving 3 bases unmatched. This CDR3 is CASSKQGAGNQPQHF. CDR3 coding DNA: TGTGCCAGTAGTAAACAGGGGGCTGGCAATCAGCCCCAGCATTTT.

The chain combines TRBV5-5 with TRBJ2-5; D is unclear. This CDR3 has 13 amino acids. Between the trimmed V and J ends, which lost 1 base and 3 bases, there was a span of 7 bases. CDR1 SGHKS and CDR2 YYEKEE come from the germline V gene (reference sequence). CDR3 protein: CASSLWAEETQYF. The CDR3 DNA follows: TGTGCCAGCAGCTTGTGGGCAGAAGAGACCCAGTACTTC.

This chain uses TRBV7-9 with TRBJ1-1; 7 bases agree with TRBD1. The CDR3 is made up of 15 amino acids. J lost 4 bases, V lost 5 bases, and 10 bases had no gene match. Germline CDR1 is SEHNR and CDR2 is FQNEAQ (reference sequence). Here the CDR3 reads CASSPPTGEGTEAFF. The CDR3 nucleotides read TGTGCCAGCAGCCCGCCTACAGGGGAGGGCACTGAAGCTTTCTTT. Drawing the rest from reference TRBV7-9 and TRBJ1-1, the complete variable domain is DTGVSQNPRHKITKRGQNVTFRCDPISEHNRLYWYRQTLGQGPEFLTYFQNEAQLEKSRLLSDRFSAERPKGSFSTLEIQRTEQGDSAMYLCASSPPTGEGTEAFFGQGTRLTVV.

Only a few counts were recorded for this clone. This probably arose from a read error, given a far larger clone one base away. The CDR3 is CASSLGAGGVISYEQYF. DNA for the CDR3: TGCGCCAGCAGCTTAGGAGCAGGGGGCGTTATCTCCTACGAGCAGTACTTC. The chain combines TRBV5-1 with TRBJ2-7; 8 bases fit TRBD1. This CDR3 has 17 amino acids. J lost 0 bases, V lost 2 bases, and 10 bases had no gene match. In germline, CDR1 is SGHRS, CDR2 YFSETQ.

The DNA of the CDR3 is TGCGCCAGCAGCAGGACAGGGGGAATGAACACTGAAGCTTTCTTT. Translation: CASSRTGGMNTEAFF. V and J are TRBV5-1 and TRBJ1-1; 10 bases line up with TRBD1. Germline CDR1 SGHRS, CDR2 YFSETQ. The J segment lost 0 bases and the V segment lost 4 bases, leaving 3 bases of the junction unmatched. This CDR3 has 15 amino acids.

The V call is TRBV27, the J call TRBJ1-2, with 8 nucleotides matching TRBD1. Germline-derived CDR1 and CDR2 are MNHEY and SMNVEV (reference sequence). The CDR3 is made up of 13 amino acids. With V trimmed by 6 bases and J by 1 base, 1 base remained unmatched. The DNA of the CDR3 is TGTGCCAGCAGCGGACAGGGTAACTATGGCTACACCTTC. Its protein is CASSGQGNYGYTF.

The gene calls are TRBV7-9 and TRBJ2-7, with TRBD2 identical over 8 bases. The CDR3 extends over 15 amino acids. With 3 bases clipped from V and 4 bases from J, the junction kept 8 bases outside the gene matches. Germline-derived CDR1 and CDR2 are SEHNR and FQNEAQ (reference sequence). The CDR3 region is CASSFRTSYRYEQYF. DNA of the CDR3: TGTGCCAGCAGCTTCCGGACTAGCTACCGATACGAGCAGTACTTC.

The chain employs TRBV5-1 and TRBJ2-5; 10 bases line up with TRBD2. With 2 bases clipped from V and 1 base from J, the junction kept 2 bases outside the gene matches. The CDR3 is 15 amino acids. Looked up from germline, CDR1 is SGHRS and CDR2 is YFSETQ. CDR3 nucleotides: TGCGCCAGCAGCTTTAGCGGGAGGTCCCAAGAGACCCAGTACTTC. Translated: CASSFSGRSQETQYF.

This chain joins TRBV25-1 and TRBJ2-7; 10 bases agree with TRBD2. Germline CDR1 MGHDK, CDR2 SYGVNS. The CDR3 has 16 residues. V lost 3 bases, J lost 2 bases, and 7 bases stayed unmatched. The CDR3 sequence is CASSDAGLAGAYEQYF. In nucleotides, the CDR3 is TGTGCCAGCAGTGACGCGGGGCTAGCGGGAGCCTACGAGCAGTACTTC.

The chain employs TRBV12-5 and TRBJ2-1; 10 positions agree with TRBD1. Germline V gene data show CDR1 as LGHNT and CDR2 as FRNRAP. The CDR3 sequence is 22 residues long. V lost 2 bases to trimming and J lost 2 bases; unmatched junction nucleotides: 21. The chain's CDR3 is CASGLKLVLGDRGSRTYNEQFF. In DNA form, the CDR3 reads TGTGCTAGTGGTTTGAAATTAGTATTGGGGGACAGGGGCTCGCGAACCTACAATGAGCAGTTCTTC. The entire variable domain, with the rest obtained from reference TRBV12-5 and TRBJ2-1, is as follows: DARVTQTPRHKVTEMGQEVTMRCQPILGHNTVFWYRQTMMQGLELLAYFRNRAPLDDSGMPKDRFSAEMPDATLATLKIQPSEPRDSAVYFCASGLKLVLGDRGSRTYNEQFFGPGTRLTVL.

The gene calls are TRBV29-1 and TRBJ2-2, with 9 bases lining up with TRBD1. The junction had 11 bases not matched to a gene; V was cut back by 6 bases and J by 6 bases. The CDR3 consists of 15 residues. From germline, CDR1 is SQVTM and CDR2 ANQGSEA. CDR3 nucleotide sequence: TGCAGCGTCCTTTCTCTTGACAGGGGGGCCGGGGAGCTGTTTTTT. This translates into CSVLSLDRGAGELFF.

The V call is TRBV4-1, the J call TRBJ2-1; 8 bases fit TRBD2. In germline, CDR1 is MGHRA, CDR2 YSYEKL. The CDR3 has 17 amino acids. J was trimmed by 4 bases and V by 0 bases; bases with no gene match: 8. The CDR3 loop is CASSQEGPGTRYNEQFF. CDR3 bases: TGCGCCAGCAGCCAAGAAGGGCCCGGGACTAGATACAATGAGCAGTTCTTC.

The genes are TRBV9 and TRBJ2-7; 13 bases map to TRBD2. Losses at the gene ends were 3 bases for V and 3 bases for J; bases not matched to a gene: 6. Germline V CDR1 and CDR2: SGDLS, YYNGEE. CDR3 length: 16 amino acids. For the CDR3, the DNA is TGTGCCAGCAGCGCGGGACTAGCGGGATCCGGCTACGAGCAGTACTTC. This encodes CASSAGLAGSGYEQYF. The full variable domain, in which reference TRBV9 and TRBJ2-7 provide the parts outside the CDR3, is DSGVTQTPKHLITATGQRVTLRCSPRSGDLSVYWYQQSLDQGLQFLIQYYNGEERAKGNILERFSAQQFPDLHSELNLSSLELGDSALYFCASSAGLAGSGYEQYFGPGTRLTVT.

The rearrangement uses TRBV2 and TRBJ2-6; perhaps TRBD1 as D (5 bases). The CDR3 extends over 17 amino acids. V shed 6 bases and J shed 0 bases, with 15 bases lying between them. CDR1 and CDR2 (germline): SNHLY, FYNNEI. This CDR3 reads CASSPRAPSSGANVLTF. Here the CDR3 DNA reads TGTGCCAGCAGCCCCAGGGCCCCAAGCTCTGGGGCCAACGTCCTGACTTTC.

The CDR3 protein is CASSIDLSPTDTQYF. The CDR3 bases are TGTGCCAGTAGTATAGATCTGTCGCCCACAGATACGCAGTATTTT. The chain recombines TRBV19 with TRBJ2-3; no clear D. CDR1 and CDR2 (germline): LNHDA, SQIVND (reference sequence). Trimming removed 0 bases at V and 2 bases at J, with 9 bases between. The CDR3 has 15 residues.

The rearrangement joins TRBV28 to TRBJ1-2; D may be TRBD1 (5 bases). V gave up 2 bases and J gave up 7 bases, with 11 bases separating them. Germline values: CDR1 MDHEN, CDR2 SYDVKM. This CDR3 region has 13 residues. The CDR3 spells CASSLPRVLGYTF. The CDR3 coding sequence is TGTGCCAGCAGTTTACCCAGGGTTCTTGGCTACACCTTC.

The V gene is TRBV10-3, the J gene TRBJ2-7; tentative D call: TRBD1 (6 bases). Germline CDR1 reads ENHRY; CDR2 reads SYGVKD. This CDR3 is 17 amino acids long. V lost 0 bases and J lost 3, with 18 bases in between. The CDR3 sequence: CAISESERQATYYEQYF. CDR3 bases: TGTGCCATCAGTGAGTCGGAAAGACAGGCGACATACTACGAGCAGTACTTC.

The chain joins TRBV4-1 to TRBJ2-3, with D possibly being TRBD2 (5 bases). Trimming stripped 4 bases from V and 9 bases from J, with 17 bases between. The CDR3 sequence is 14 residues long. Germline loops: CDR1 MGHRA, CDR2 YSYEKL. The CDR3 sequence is CASSPGSPTVTQYF. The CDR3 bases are TGCGCCAGCAGCCCGGGAAGTCCCACAGTCACGCAGTATTTT.

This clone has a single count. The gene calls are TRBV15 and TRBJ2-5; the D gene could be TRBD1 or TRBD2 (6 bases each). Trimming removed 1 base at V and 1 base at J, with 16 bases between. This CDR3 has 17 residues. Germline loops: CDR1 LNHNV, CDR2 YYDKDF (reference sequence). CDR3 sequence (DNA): TGTGCCACCAGCAGAGGAGGGGGGAACGGACTCCAAGAGACCCAGTACTTC. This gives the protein CATSRGGGNGLQETQYF.

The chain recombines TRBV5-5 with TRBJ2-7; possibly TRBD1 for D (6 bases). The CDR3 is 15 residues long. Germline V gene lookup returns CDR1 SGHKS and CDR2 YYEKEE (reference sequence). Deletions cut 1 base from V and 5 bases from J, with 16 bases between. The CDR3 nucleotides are TGTGCCAGCAGCTTGTCCTCAGGGGTCGGCAACGAGCAGTACTTC. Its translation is CASSLSSGVGNEQYF.

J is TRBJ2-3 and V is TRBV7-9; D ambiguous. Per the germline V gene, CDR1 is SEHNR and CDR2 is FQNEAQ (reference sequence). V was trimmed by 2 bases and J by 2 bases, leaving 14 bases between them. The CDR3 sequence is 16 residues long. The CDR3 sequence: CASSLLAPAPTDTQYF. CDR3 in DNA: TGTGCCAGCAGCTTACTCGCCCCTGCCCCCACAGATACGCAGTATTTT.

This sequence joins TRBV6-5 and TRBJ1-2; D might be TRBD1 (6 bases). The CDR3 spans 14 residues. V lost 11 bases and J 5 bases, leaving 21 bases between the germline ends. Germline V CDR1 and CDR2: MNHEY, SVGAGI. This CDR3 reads CAVTKGEGGYGYTF. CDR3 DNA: TGTGCCGTTACTAAGGGGGAGGGAGGGTATGGCTACACCTTC.

CDR3 sequence (DNA): TGTGCCAGCAGCCAAGACGGGGGGACCGAGCAGTACTTC. As protein: CASSQDGGTEQYF. The chain uses TRBV14 and TRBJ2-7; 7 positions match TRBD2. The CDR3 totals 13 residues. The germline CDR1 and CDR2 sequences are SGHDN and FVKESK. The ends lost 0 bases at V and 6 bases at J; junction bases unmatched: 2.

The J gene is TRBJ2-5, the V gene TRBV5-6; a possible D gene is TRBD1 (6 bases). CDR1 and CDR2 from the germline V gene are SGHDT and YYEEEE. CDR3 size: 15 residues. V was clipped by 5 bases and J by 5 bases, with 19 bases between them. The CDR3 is CASSRTAMGGETQYF. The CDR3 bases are TGTGCCAGCAGTCGGACAGCCATGGGTGGGGAGACCCAGTACTTC.

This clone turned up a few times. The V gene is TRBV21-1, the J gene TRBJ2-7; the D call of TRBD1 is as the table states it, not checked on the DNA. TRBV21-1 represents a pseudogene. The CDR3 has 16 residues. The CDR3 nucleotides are TGTGCCAGCAGCAAAAAAGGGACAGTCCCCACCTACGAGCAGTACTTC. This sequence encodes CASSKKGTVPTYEQYF.

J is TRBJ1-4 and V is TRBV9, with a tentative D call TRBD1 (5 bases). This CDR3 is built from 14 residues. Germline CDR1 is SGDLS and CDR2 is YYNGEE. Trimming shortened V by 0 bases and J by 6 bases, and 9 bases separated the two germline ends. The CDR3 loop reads CASSVAGGYEKLFF. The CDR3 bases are TGTGCCAGCAGCGTAGCGGGGGGGTATGAAAAACTGTTTTTT.

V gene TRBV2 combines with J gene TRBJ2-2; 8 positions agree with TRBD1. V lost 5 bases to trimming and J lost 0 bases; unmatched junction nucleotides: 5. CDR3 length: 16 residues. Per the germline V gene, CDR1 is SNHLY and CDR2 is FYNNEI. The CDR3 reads CASSLRQGTNTGELFF. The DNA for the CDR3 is TGTGCCAGCAGTTTGAGACAGGGGACGAACACCGGGGAGCTGTTTTTT.

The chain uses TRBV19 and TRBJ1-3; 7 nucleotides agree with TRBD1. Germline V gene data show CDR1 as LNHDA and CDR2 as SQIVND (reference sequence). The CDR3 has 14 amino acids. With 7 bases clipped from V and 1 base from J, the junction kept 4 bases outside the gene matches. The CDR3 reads CASITGASGNTIYF. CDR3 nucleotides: TGTGCCAGTATTACAGGGGCTTCTGGAAACACCATATATTTT.

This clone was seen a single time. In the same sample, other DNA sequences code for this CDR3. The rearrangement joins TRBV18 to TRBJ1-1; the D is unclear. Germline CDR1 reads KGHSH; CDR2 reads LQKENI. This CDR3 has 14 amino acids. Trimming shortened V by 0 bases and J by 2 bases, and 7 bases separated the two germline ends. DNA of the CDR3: TGTGCCAGCTCACCACCCTCAGGAAACACTGAAGCTTTCTTT. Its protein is CASSPPSGNTEAFF.

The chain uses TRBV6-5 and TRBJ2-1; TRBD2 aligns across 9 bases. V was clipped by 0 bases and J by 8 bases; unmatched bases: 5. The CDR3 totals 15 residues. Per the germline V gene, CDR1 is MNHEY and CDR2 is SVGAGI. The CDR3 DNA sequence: TGTGCCAGCAGTTACTCGGGGACTAGCAACTATGAGCAGTTCTTC. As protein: CASSYSGTSNYEQFF.